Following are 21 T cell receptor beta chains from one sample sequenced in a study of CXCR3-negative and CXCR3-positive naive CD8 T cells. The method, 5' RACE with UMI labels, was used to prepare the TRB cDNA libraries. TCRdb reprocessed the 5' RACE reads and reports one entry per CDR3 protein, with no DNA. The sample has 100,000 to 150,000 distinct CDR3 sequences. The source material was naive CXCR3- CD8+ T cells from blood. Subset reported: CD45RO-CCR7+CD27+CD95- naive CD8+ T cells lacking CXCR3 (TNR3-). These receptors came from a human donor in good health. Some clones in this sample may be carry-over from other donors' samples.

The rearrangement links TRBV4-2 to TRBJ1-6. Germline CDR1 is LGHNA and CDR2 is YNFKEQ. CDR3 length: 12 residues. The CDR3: CASSLFGSPLHF.

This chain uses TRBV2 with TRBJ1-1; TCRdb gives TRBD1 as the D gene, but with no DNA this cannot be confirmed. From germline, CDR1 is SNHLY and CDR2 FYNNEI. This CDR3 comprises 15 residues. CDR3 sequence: CASRDPRVGDTEAFF.

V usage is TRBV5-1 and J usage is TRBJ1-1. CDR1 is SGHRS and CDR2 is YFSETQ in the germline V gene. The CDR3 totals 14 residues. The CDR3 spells CASSLAGMNTEAFF.

The CDR3 here is CASSLGTDYNEQFF. This sequence joins TRBV5-1 and TRBJ2-1. The CDR3 totals 14 residues. Germline loops: CDR1 SGHRS, CDR2 YFSETQ. Full variable domain (remainder filled in from reference TRBV5-1 and TRBJ2-1): KAGVTQTPRYLIKTRGQQVTLSCSPISGHRSVSWYQQTPGQGLQFLFEYFSETQRNKGNFPGRFSGRQFSNSRSEMNVSTLELGDSALYLCASSLGTDYNEQFFGPGTRLTVL.

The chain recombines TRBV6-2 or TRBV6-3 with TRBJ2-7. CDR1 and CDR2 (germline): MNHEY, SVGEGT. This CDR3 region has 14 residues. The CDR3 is CASSSPEQLYEQYF.

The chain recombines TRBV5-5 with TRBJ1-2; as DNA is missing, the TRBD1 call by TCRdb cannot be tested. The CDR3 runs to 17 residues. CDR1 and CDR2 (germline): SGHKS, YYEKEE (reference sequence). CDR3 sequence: CASSSIPGTVDVVGYTF.

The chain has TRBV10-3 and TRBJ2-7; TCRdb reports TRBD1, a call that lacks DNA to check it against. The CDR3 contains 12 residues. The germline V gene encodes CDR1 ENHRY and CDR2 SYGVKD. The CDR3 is CAISDRDYEQYF.

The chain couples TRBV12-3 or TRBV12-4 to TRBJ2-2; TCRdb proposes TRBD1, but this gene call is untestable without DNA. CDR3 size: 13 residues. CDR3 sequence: CASSPRMDGELFF.

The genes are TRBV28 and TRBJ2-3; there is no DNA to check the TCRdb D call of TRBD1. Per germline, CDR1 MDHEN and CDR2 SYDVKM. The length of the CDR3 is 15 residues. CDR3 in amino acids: CASSFRGMTTDTEYF.

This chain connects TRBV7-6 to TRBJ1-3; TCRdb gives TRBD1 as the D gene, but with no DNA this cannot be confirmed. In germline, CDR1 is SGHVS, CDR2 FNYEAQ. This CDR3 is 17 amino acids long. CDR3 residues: CASSLMPTGRSGNTIYF.

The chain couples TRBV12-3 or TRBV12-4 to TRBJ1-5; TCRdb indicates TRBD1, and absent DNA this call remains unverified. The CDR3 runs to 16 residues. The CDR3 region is CASSPGTVNSNQPQHF.

The CDR3 loop reads CASSLSTTRYNEQFF. The V call is TRBV9, the J call TRBJ2-1. The CDR3 runs 15 residues. From germline, CDR1 is SGDLS and CDR2 YYNGEE.

This CDR3 reads CASSFGVNGSPLHF. V is TRBV27 and J is TRBJ1-6. Germline values: CDR1 MNHEY, CDR2 SMNVEV (reference sequence). This CDR3 is built from 14 residues.

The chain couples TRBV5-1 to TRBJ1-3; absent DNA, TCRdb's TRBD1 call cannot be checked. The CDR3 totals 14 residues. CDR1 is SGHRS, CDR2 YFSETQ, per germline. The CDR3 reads CASSPTGAGNTIYF.

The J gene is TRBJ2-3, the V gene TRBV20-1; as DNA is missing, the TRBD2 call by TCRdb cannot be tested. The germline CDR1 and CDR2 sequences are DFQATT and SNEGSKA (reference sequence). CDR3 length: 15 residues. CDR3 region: CSARASGRGTDTQYF.

CDR3 region: CASSQDGFYEQYF. This chain joins TRBV28 and TRBJ2-7. This CDR3 has 13 amino acids. The germline gives CDR1 MDHEN, CDR2 SYDVKM.

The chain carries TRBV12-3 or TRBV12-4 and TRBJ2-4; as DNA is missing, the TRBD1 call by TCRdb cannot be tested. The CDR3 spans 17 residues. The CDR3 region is CASAERGGGRPAVIQYF.

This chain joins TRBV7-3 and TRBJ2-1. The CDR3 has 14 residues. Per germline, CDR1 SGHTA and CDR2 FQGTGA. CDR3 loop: CASSLTGSTNEQFF.

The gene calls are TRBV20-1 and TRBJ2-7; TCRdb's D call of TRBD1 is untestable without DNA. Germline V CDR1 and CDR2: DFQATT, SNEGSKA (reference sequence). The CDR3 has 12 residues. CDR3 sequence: CSVLDNTYEQYF.

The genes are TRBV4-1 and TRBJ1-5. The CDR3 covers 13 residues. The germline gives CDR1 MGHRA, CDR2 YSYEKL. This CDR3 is CASSDEVNQPQHF.

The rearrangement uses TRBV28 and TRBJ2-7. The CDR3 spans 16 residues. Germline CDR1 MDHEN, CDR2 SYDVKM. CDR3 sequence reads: CASSSMTPISSYEQYF.